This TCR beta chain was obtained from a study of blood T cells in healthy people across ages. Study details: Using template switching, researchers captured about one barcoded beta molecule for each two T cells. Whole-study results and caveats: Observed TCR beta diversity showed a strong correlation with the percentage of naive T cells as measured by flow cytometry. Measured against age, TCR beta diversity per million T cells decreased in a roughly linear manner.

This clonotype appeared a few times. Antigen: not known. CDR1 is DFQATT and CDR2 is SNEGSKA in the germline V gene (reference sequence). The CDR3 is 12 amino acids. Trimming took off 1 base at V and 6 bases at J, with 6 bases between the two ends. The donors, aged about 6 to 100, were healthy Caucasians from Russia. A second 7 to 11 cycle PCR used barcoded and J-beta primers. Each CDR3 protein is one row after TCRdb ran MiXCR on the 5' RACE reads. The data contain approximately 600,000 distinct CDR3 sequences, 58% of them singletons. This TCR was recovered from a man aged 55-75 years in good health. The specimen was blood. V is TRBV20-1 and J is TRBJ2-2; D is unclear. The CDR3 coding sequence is TGCAGTGCTAGAGGTCAACCCGGGGAGCTGTTTTTT. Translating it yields CSARGQPGELFF.